This TCR beta chain is drawn from a study of shared clonotypes between healthy human individuals. Notes on this clone: Its antigen is as yet unknown.

General study points: Sampling covered blood only; tissue repertoires likely differ. The diversity represented, both genetic and in exposure history, was limited by few donors. When naive CD4 clonotypes were compared across four donors, approximately 5% were shared.

Sequencing was at deep level. TCRdb keeps only in-frame clones here, not all; method: immunoSEQ multiplex PCR. Of about 2 million clones in the sample, about 94% were seen once. Only CD45RO-negative cells positively selected for CCR7 counted as naive CD8 cells, so terminally differentiated effector memory CD45RA+ cells were excluded. Sequencing was carried out using naive CD8+ T cells sorted from blood. The receptor comes from a man younger than 30 in good health.

The CDR3 nucleotides are TGTGCCAGCTCACCAGAAACCCTTAGCAATCAGCCCCAGCATTTT. Amino acid sequence: CASSPETLSNQPQHF. The rearrangement links TRBV18 to TRBJ1-5, with D uncertain. The CDR3 sequence is 15 residues long. V lost 2 bases and J 0 bases, leaving 8 bases between the germline ends. CDR1 is KGHSH, CDR2 LQKENI, per germline.